The entry below describes one T cell receptor (beta chain). This record comes from a study of T cells of healthy individuals. V lost 4 bases, J lost 7 bases, and 13 bases lay in between. This CDR3 is built from 14 residues. Germline assignment: CDR1 KGHDR and CDR2 SFDVKD. From the 5' RACE reads, TCRdb called clonotypes with MiXCR, one entry per CDR3 protein. The table shows around 53,000 distinct CDR3 sequences, with roughly 14% occurring only once. V is TRBV24-1 and J is TRBJ1-5; no reliable D call. This receptor was obtained from a human donor in good health. The CDR3 here is CATSEGGPGQPQHF. In nucleotides, the CDR3 is TGTGCCACCAGTGAGGGAGGACCTGGGCAGCCCCAGCATTTT.